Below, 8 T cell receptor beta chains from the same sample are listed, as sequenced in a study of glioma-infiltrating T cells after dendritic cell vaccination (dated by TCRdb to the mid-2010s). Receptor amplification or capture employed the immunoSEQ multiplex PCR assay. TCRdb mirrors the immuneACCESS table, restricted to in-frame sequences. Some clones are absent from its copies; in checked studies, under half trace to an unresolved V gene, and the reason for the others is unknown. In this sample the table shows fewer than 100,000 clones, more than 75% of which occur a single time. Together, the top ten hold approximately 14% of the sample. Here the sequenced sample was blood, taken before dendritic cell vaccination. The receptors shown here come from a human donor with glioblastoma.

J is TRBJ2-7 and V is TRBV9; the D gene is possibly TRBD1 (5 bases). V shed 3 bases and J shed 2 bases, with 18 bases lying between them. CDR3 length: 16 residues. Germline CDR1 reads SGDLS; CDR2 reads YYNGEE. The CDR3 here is CASSDQNSGSPYEQYF. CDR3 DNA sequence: TGTGCCAGCAGCGATCAGAATTCAGGGTCCCCCTACGAGCAGTACTTC. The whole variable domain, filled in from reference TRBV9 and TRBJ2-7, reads DSGVTQTPKHLITATGQRVTLRCSPRSGDLSVYWYQQSLDQGLQFLIQYYNGEERAKGNILERFSAQQFPDLHSELNLSSLELGDSALYFCASSDQNSGSPYEQYFGPGTRLTVT.

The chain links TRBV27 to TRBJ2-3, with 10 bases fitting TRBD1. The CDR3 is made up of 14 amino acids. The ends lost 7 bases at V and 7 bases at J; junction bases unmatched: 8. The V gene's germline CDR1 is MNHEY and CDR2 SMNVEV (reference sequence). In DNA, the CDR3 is TGTGCCAGCAAAAGGACAGGGGGTTTTAATACGCAGTATTTT. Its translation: CASKRTGGFNTQYF.

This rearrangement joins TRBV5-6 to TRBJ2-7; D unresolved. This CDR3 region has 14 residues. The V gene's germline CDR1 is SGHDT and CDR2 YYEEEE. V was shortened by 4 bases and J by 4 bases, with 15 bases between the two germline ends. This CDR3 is CASSTELAPYEQYF. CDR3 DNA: TGTGCCAGCAGCACAGAACTCGCACCTTACGAGCAGTACTTC.

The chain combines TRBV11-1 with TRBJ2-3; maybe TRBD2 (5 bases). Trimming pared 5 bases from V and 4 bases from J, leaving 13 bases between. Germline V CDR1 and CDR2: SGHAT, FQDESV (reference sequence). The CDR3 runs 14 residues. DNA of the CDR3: TGTGCCAGCAGCCAACCTGCGGGTGCAGATACGCAGTATTTT. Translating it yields CASSQPAGADTQYF.

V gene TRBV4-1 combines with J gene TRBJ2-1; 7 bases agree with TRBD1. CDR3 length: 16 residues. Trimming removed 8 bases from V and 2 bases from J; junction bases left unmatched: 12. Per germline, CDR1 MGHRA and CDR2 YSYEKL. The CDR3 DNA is TGCGCCAGCGTCCAACAAGGGGGCCAAACCTACAATGAGCAGTTCTTC. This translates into CASVQQGGQTYNEQFF.

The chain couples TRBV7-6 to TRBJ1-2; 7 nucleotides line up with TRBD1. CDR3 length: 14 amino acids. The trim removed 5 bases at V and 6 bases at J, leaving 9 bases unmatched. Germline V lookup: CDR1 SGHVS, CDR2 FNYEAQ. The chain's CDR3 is CASSAQLTGNGYTF. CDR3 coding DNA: TGTGCCAGCAGCGCACAACTGACAGGGAATGGCTACACCTTC.

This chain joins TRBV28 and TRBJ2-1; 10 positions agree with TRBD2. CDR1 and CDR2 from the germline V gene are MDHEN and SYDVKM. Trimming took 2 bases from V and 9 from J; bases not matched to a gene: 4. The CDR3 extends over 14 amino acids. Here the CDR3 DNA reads TGTGCCAGCAGTTTACTAGCGGGAGTAGGTGAGCAGTTCTTC. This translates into CASSLLAGVGEQFF.

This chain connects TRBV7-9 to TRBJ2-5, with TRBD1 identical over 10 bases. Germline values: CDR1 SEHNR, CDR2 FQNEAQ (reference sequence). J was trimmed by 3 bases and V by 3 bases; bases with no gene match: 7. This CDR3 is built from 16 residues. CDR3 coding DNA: TGTGCCAGCAGCTTTGAAGGCGGGACAGGGGAAGAGACCCAGTACTTC. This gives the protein CASSFEGGTGEETQYF.